These 29 T cell receptor beta chains share one sample of origin, sequenced in a study of T cell repertoires in cytomegalovirus infection. TCRdb analysed the reads with MiXCR anew, one entry per CDR3 protein. The table records hundreds of thousands of distinct CDR3 sequences, 17% of them present only once. Specimen: PBMCs. Source of these receptors: a human donor in good health (CMV status not recorded). Some clones in this sample may be carry-over from other donors' samples.

The chain uses TRBV11-2 and TRBJ2-7, with 7 bases fitting TRBD2. The junction had 7 bases not matched to a gene; V was cut back by 5 bases and J by 3 bases. This CDR3 is 14 amino acids long. The germline gives CDR1 SGHAT, CDR2 FQNNGV. CDR3 sequence (DNA): TGTGCCAGCAGCCGCGGGGGACTGAGCTACGAGCAGTACTTC. Encoded protein: CASSRGGLSYEQYF.

J is TRBJ2-5 and V is TRBV12-3 or TRBV12-4, with D possibly being TRBD1 (6 bases). This CDR3 is 14 amino acids long. V was trimmed by 2 bases and J by 4 bases, leaving 11 bases between them. CDR3 in DNA: TGTGCCAGCAGTTTAAATCGCAGGGGAGAGACCCAGTACTTC. It encodes CASSLNRRGETQYF.

The rearrangement joins TRBV12-5 to TRBJ2-2, with unresolved D. V lost 6 bases, J lost 5 bases, and 16 bases lay in between. The CDR3 sequence is 15 residues long. Germline V gene sequence: CDR1 LGHNT, CDR2 FRNRAP. The CDR3, as DNA: TGTGCTAGTGGAAATGGTGCGCCCGAAACCGGGGAGCTGTTTTTT. This translates into CASGNGAPETGELFF.

The chain uses TRBV18 and TRBJ1-3; TRBD1 agrees at 7 bases. Germline CDR1 reads KGHSH; CDR2 reads LQKENI. V trimming: 2 bases; J trimming: 0 bases; junction bases outside the gene matches: 7. The CDR3 totals 17 residues. CDR3 sequence: CASSPSLRDSSGNTIYF. The CDR3 region has the DNA TGTGCCAGCTCACCATCACTTCGGGACAGCTCTGGAAACACCATATATTTT.

The sample holds a few counts of this clonotype. This chain uses TRBV4-1 with TRBJ1-1, with D perhaps TRBD1 (6 bases). Germline V gene data show CDR1 as MGHRA and CDR2 as YSYEKL. Trimming shortened V by 1 base and J by 5 bases, and 11 bases separated the two germline ends. The CDR3 runs 14 residues. The CDR3 nucleotides are TGCGCCAGCAGCCAAGTGGGAGGGGGGACTGAAGCTTTCTTT. It is translated as CASSQVGGGTEAFF.

This clonotype was picked up many times. The chain joins TRBV7-2 to TRBJ2-1; D ambiguous. With 1 base removed from V and 0 bases from J, the gap between germline ends came to 4 bases. The CDR3 sequence is 14 residues long. Germline V gene data show CDR1 as SGHTA and CDR2 as FQGNSA. The CDR3 bases are TGTGCCAGCAGCTTAGACTACTCCTACAATGAGCAGTTCTTC. This gives the protein CASSLDYSYNEQFF. Variable domain in full (rest from reference TRBV7-2 and TRBJ2-1): GAGVSQSPSNKVTEKGKDVELRCDPISGHTALYWYRQSLGQGLEFLIYFQGNSAPDKSGLPSDRFSAERTGGSVSTLTIQRTQQEDSAVYLCASSLDYSYNEQFFGPGTRLTVL.

This clonotype was recorded at least ten times. The V and J genes are TRBV28 and TRBJ1-2, with D unclear. V lost 3 bases and J lost 5, with 10 bases in between. This CDR3 is 13 amino acids long. Germline V gene sequence: CDR1 MDHEN, CDR2 SYDVKM. CDR3 region: CASSFNLKYGYTF. DNA for the CDR3: TGTGCCAGCAGTTTTAATCTGAAATATGGCTACACCTTC.

The genes are TRBV7-9 and TRBJ1-4, with D uncertain. Germline V CDR1 and CDR2: SEHNR, FQNEAQ (reference sequence). The ends were cut back, 5 bases at V and 0 bases at J, with 7 bases in the middle. This CDR3 contains 14 residues. CDR3 sequence (DNA): TGTGCCAGCAGCCAACTCACAACTAATGAAAAACTGTTTTTT. Protein: CASSQLTTNEKLFF.

J is TRBJ2-6 and V is TRBV10-3, with no clear D. CDR3 length equals 16 residues. Trimming removed 3 bases from V and 2 bases from J, with 11 bases in between. The germline V gene encodes CDR1 ENHRY and CDR2 SYGVKD. The CDR3 is CAISELVVAGANVLTF. The CDR3 DNA reads as TGTGCCATCAGTGAATTGGTCGTCGCTGGGGCCAACGTCCTGACTTTC.

The chain's CDR3 is CASSLAGLAAETQYF. CDR3 coding DNA: TGTGCCAGCAGCTTAGCGGGGCTAGCGGCGGAGACCCAGTACTTC. The rearrangement joins TRBV7-9 to TRBJ2-5; TRBD2 aligns across 7 bases. V trimming: 0 bases; J trimming: 5 bases; junction bases outside the gene matches: 6. There are 15 residues in the CDR3. CDR1 and CDR2 (germline): SEHNR, FQNEAQ (reference sequence).

The sample holds a few counts of this clonotype. The chain has TRBV18 and TRBJ1-1; the match to TRBD1 covers 8 bases. The ends lost 3 bases at V and 5 bases at J; junction bases unmatched: 11. Looked up from germline, CDR1 is KGHSH and CDR2 is LQKENI. The CDR3 contains 16 residues. CDR3 bases: TGTGCCAGCTCACCCGCCCCAGGGGGCGGTCGGACTGAAGCTTTCTTT. Its translation is CASSPAPGGGRTEAFF.

This clonotype has only a few counts. The chain couples TRBV7-2 to TRBJ2-5; D perhaps matches TRBD2 (6 bases). This CDR3 contains 13 residues. V lost 1 base and J lost 9, with 12 bases in between. Germline V lookup: CDR1 SGHTA, CDR2 FQGNSA. The CDR3 here is CASSLGPRDSQYF. The CDR3, as DNA: TGTGCCAGCAGCTTAGGGCCCCGGGACTCCCAGTACTTC.

The J gene is TRBJ2-1, the V gene TRBV11-2, with 8 bases that match TRBD1. The CDR3 extends over 17 amino acids. With V trimmed by 2 bases and J by 4 bases, 10 bases remained unmatched. CDR1 SGHAT and CDR2 FQNNGV come from the germline V gene. CDR3 loop: CASSLTRRQGTYNEQFF. The DNA of the CDR3 is TGTGCCAGCAGCTTAACGCGGCGACAGGGGACATACAATGAGCAGTTCTTC.

The rearrangement uses TRBV5-1 and TRBJ1-5; TRBD1 is a possible D gene (5 bases). The CDR3 totals 14 residues. Germline V gene data show CDR1 as SGHRS and CDR2 as YFSETQ. Between the trimmed V and J ends, which lost 3 bases and 7 bases, there was a span of 14 bases. The CDR3 nucleotides read TGCGCCAGCAGCTGGGACGGTTTACGACAGCCCCAGCATTTT. Residues: CASSWDGLRQPQHF.

This chain links TRBV27 with TRBJ2-7; D unresolved. Germline V gene data show CDR1 as MNHEY and CDR2 as SMNVEV (reference sequence). CDR3 length equals 13 residues. The V end was cut by 0 bases, the J end by 6 bases, with 9 bases between. DNA for the CDR3: TGTGCCAGCAGTTTATCAGCACAGTTCGAGCAGTACTTC. It encodes CASSLSAQFEQYF.

This chain links TRBV4-1 with TRBJ2-7; 10 bases map to TRBD1. This CDR3 spans 16 amino acids. The germline V gene encodes CDR1 MGHRA and CDR2 YSYEKL. The junction had 9 bases not matched to a gene; V was cut back by 1 base and J by 6 bases. In DNA form, the CDR3 reads TGCGCCAGCAGCCAAGTATTAGGACAGGGGGGCAGCGAGCAGTACTTC. Residues: CASSQVLGQGGSEQYF.

The gene calls are TRBV29-1 and TRBJ2-1, with D tentatively TRBD1 (6 bases). The CDR3 contains 13 residues. Germline V lookup: CDR1 SQVTM, CDR2 ANQGSEA. V gave up 3 bases and J gave up 5 bases, with 11 bases separating them. CDR3 DNA sequence: TGCAGCGTTGAGACAGGAAAGGACAATGAGCAGTTCTTC. This sequence encodes CSVETGKDNEQFF.

This clonotype occurred a few times. J is TRBJ2-5 and V is TRBV20-1; TRBD2 aligns across 12 bases. Germline CDR1 is DFQATT and CDR2 is SNEGSKA (reference sequence). The CDR3 is 15 residues long. V trimming: 4 bases; J trimming: 4 bases; junction bases outside the gene matches: 7. CDR3 in DNA: TGCAGTGCTATGATAAGACTAGCGGGGGTAGAGACCCAGTACTTC. It specifies CSAMIRLAGVETQYF.

The sample holds many counts of this clonotype. The rearrangement uses TRBV7-2 and TRBJ1-2; 9 bases are a match to TRBD1. The CDR3 spans 16 residues. The germline CDR1 and CDR2 sequences are SGHTA and FQGNSA. V shed 5 bases and J 4 bases; nucleotides not matched to a gene: 11. The CDR3 DNA reads TGTGCCAGCAGCCCCCCTGGGACAGGGCTCGGCTATGGCTACACCTTC. Translating gives CASSPPGTGLGYGYTF.

V is TRBV12-3 or TRBV12-4 and J is TRBJ1-5; 9 nucleotides agree with TRBD1. V was pared by 5 bases and J by 3 bases, with 5 bases of the junction left unmatched. This CDR3 contains 15 residues. The CDR3 bases are TGTGCCAGCAGTCCCGGGACAGGGACCAATCAGCCCCAGCATTTT. Translation: CASSPGTGTNQPQHF.

This clonotype appeared a few times. V is TRBV2 and J is TRBJ2-5; 8 bases fit TRBD2. Germline V lookup: CDR1 SNHLY, CDR2 FYNNEI. After removal of 7 bases from V and 4 bases from J, the junction contained 11 bases not matched to a gene. The CDR3 has 15 amino acids. The CDR3 sequence is CASIPLGRGRETQYF. In DNA form, the CDR3 reads TGTGCCAGCATACCCCTCGGGAGGGGAAGAGAGACCCAGTACTTC.

This clonotype came up many times. The chain is built from TRBV5-5 and TRBJ1-6; 9 bases line up with TRBD1. This CDR3 has 16 amino acids. Trimming cost V 4 bases and J 2 bases; bases outside gene matches: 4. Germline V lookup: CDR1 SGHKS, CDR2 YYEKEE (reference sequence). CDR3 region: CASSPGQGTYNSPLHF. In nucleotides, the CDR3 is TGTGCCAGCAGCCCGGGACAGGGAACCTATAATTCACCCCTCCACTTT.

CDR3 sequence: CASSRMSQLNEKLFF. The CDR3 DNA follows: TGTGCCAGCAGTCGAATGTCACAGCTGAATGAAAAACTGTTTTTT. The chain is built from TRBV6-1 and TRBJ1-4; no reliable D call. Germline assignment: CDR1 MNHNS and CDR2 SASEGT. V lost 5 bases to trimming and J lost 5 bases, with 15 bases between them. The CDR3 length is 15 residues.

This clonotype occurred a few times. The chain uses TRBV12-3 or TRBV12-4 and TRBJ1-5; possibly TRBD1 for D (5 bases). The CDR3 is 15 residues long. Trimming took 0 bases from V and 3 from J, leaving 9 bases between them. The DNA for the CDR3 is TGTGCCAGCAGTTTAGCAGGGACTTACAATCAGCCCCAGCATTTT. Translated, it gives CASSLAGTYNQPQHF.

This clonotype has just a few counts. The rearrangement uses TRBV19 and TRBJ1-2; possible D gene TRBD1, 5 bases. Per germline, CDR1 LNHDA and CDR2 SQIVND (reference sequence). The length of the CDR3 is 16 residues. Between the trimmed V and J ends, which lost 4 bases and 0 bases, there was a span of 15 bases. The CDR3 reads CASSNGDAAANYGYTF. CDR3 in DNA: TGTGCCAGTAGTAACGGGGACGCGGCCGCTAACTATGGCTACACCTTC. The full variable domain, in which reference TRBV19 and TRBJ1-2 provide the parts outside the CDR3, is DGGITQSPKYLFRKEGQNVTLSCEQNLNHDAMYWYRQDPGQGLRLIYYSQIVNDFQKGDIAEGYSVSREKKESFPLTVTSAQKNPTAFYLCASSNGDAAANYGYTFGSGTRLTVV.

The chain employs TRBV28 and TRBJ2-1; D is unclear. Germline lookup yields CDR1 MDHEN and CDR2 SYDVKM. V was trimmed by 7 bases and J by 3 bases, leaving 19 bases between them. CDR3 length: 16 amino acids. The CDR3 region has the DNA TGTGCCAGCACCACTCCCTCCAGAATGTTCTACAATGAGCAGTTCTTC. This gives the protein CASTTPSRMFYNEQFF.

The sample holds many counts of this clonotype. The CDR3 DNA sequence: TGTGCCAGCAGTCCCGGCGGGCGGGGGCAATACGAGCAGTACTTC. Residues: CASSPGGRGQYEQYF. The V call is TRBV28, the J call TRBJ2-7; tentative D call: TRBD2 (7 bases). CDR3 length: 15 residues. Germline V gene data show CDR1 as MDHEN and CDR2 as SYDVKM. Between the trimmed V and J ends, which lost 5 bases and 4 bases, there was a span of 18 bases.

This clonotype was counted at least ten times. Written as DNA, the CDR3 is TGTGCCAGCAGTCCAAGAAGGGAGTCCACTGAAGCTTTCTTT. Its translation: CASSPRRESTEAFF. The chain combines TRBV12-3 or TRBV12-4 with TRBJ1-1; D ambiguous. Deletions cut 5 bases from V and 4 bases from J, with 14 bases between. CDR3 length: 14 amino acids.

In this sample, this clonotype turned up many times. The V call is TRBV7-2, the J call TRBJ2-7; TRBD2 matches 13 bases. The germline V gene encodes CDR1 SGHTA and CDR2 FQGNSA. This CDR3 has 16 residues. After removal of 3 bases from V and 7 bases from J, the junction contained 9 bases not matched to a gene. CDR3 amino acids: CASSFGTSGGGREQYF. The CDR3 DNA reads TGTGCCAGCAGCTTCGGAACTAGCGGGGGGGGTAGGGAGCAGTACTTC.